This TCR beta chain originates from a study of quantifying T cell responses using KT2 cells. Study overall: TCR alpha and beta constant-region primers primed reverse transcription of RNA. Regarding the study as a whole: KT2 clone alpha and beta sequence counts scaled linearly with input KT2 cell number.

As concerns this clonotype: Its cognate antigen is unknown.

An oligo carrying a UMI was ligated to the cDNA 3' end. First-round PCR used around 4 cycles and beta primers RC1.1 and RC1.2 covering TRBC1 and TRBC2. Starting with the second PCR, alpha and beta TCR chains went through separate processing. A single record per CDR3 protein comes from TCRdb applying MiXCR to the UMI-ligation and nested PCR reads. The repertoire holds about 33,000 distinct CDR3 sequences, under 13% seen once, with approximately 8.7% in the top ten. Looked up from germline, CDR1 is SGHKS and CDR2 is YYEKEE (reference sequence). The CDR3 is made up of 14 amino acids. Deletions cut 6 bases from V and 3 bases from J, with 13 bases between. Known numbers of the T cell clone KT2 were added to PBMC. KT2 cells were mixed with fixed PBMC numbers at varying ratios.

The chain couples TRBV5-5 to TRBJ2-1; D may be TRBD2 (5 bases). Sequenced material: PBMCs spiked with cells of the T cell clone KT2. The origin of this receptor is a human donor. Here the CDR3 DNA reads TGTGCCAGCATCCCCCAGCGGAACTACAATGAGCAGTTCTTC. It encodes CASIPQRNYNEQFF.